The entry below describes one TCR beta chain. The antigen is undetermined. cDNA carried unique molecular identifiers, and a universal primer site was added by template switching. TCRdb re-called the 5' RACE reads through MiXCR, storing one row per CDR3 protein. The repertoire holds hundreds of thousands of distinct CDR3 sequences, with over 9% as singletons. V shed 2 bases and J shed 8 bases, with 10 bases lying between them. Germline CDR1 is SEHNR and CDR2 is FQNEAQ (reference sequence). CDR3 length: 12 amino acids. The donors were all healthy and Caucasian. The data stem from a study of identical twins. Findings of the study overall: Beta clonotypes that were abundant in cord blood contained fewer insertions, a pattern absent from memory repertoires. Invariant MAIT and iNKT cells may have partly biased zero-insertion analyses.

The sample was also reused in another study, on yellow fever vaccine responses in identical twins.

This receptor was taken from a woman under 30 in good health. The chain employs TRBV7-9 and TRBJ2-7; no firm D call. Material for sequencing was PBMCs. The CDR3 DNA sequence: TGTGCCAGCAGCTTATACAGCCAACAGCAGTACTTC. Translating it yields CASSLYSQQQYF.